This TCR beta chain was sequenced for a study of blood T cell repertoires in COVID-19. Overall study context: The analysed material was cDNA or gDNA that came from T cells, B-cell-depleted T cells, or PBMCs.

Seattle enrolled patients during active infection and tracked them longitudinally. In the original analysis: How many nucleated cells were present was estimated from reference gene primer amplification. Sequencing used immunoSEQ multiplex PCR; TCRdb keeps in-frame clones, though not all of them. That table is the source of V, J and clone size, and D and trimming were worked out from the DNA. This table holds some 450,000 clones, 88% found once. Trimming at V came to 5 bases and at J to 1 base, leaving 2 bases not matched to a gene. The germline V gene has CDR1 MNHEY and CDR2 SMNVEV (reference sequence). CDR3 size: 14 residues.

This clonotype was obtained from a woman between 45 and 60 years old with COVID-19, enrolled during active disease. Sequencing input: peripheral blood. V and J are TRBV27 and TRBJ2-5; 9 bases match TRBD1. CDR3 in DNA: TGTGCCAGCAGTCAGACAGGGGGCCAAGAGACCCAGTACTTC. This encodes CASSQTGGQETQYF.